The source of this T cell receptor (beta chain) is a study of lymphopenia after photon versus proton radiotherapy. Study-wide points: Post-nadir diversity loss with photons came from oligoclonal expansion, particularly CD8+ Temra cells. In patients who died, overall survival fell as post-nadir TCR diversity dropped more. Under photons, naive T cells and diversity fell while effector/memory populations rose. Only patients who died were analyzed for survival; proton advantage is unproven.

With respect to this clone: The antigen is undetermined.

CDR3 length equals 11 residues. V was trimmed by 6 bases and J by 7 bases, leaving 12 bases between them. Germline V gene lookup returns CDR1 SQVTM and CDR2 ANQGSEA. Measured with immunoSEQ multiplex PCR; TCRdb has only the in-frame clones, and not every one. The table shows 160,000 or so clones, with about nine tenths occurring only once. This clonotype was sampled from a man aged 50-59 years with gastric cancer. The sequences come from peripheral blood, collected from a patient treated with photon-based radiotherapy. The rearrangement links TRBV29-1 to TRBJ1-1; D gene uncertain. CDR3: CSVTPSVEAFF. DNA of the CDR3: TGCAGCGTCACACCCTCAGTTGAAGCTTTCTTT.